These 7 T cell receptor beta chains were sequenced from one sample in a study of shared T cell receptors in the human thymus. The protocol was immunoSEQ multiplex PCR, while the TCRdb copy is restricted to in-frame clones and leaves out a portion. The sample has approximately 400,000 clones, around 95% seen once. Sequencing was carried out using thymocytes. These receptors originate from a human donor.

On this clone itself: One junction end disagrees with the germline gene, perhaps due to a read error. V and J are TRBV6-5 and TRBJ2-7; D may correspond to TRBD1 or TRBD2 (7 bases each). Germline V gene sequence: CDR1 MNHEY, CDR2 SVGAGI. This CDR3 is built from 15 residues. The chain's CDR3 is CASSPRGGGMGVRSF. The CDR3 DNA follows: TGTGCCAGCAGTCCCCGGGGAGGGGGCATGGGGGTACGCTCTTTC.

This clone occurred once. The chain carries TRBV29-1 and TRBJ2-7, with TRBD2 matching 8 bases. The J segment lost 3 bases and the V segment lost 3 bases, leaving 16 bases of the junction unmatched. This CDR3 has 17 amino acids. Germline V lookup: CDR1 SQVTM, CDR2 ANQGSEA. CDR3 coding DNA: TGCAGCGTTGAGGTCGGGGGGGGCCGGCGGTTTAGCTACGAGCAGTACTTC. Translated: CSVEVGGGRRFSYEQYF.

The CDR3 is CASSDKPGLAGAIAYEQYF. The DNA for the CDR3 is TGTGCCAGTAGCGATAAACCCGGACTAGCGGGAGCCATAGCCTACGAGCAGTACTTC. The chain links TRBV19 to TRBJ2-7, with TRBD2 matching 13 bases. CDR1 LNHDA and CDR2 SQIVND come from the germline V gene (reference sequence). The CDR3 is made up of 19 amino acids. The junction had 16 bases not matched to a gene; V was cut back by 6 bases and J by 2 bases. The variable domain in full, with the rest retrieved from reference TRBV19 and TRBJ2-7, is DGGITQSPKYLFRKEGQNVTLSCEQNLNHDAMYWYRQDPGQGLRLIYYSQIVNDFQKGDIAEGYSVSREKKESFPLTVTSAQKNPTAFYLCASSDKPGLAGAIAYEQYFGPGTRLTVT.

The chain carries TRBV29-1 and TRBJ2-1; 14 bases map to TRBD2. Germline-derived CDR1 and CDR2 are SQVTM and ANQGSEA. This CDR3 is built from 20 residues. V shed 7 bases, J shed 0 bases, and the junction held 17 bases outside the gene matches. This chain's CDR3 is CSGRGTSGRNPLRSYNEQFF. In DNA, the CDR3 is TGCAGCGGTAGGGGGACTAGCGGGAGAAACCCCCTACGCTCCTACAATGAGCAGTTCTTC.

The V call is TRBV27, the J call TRBJ2-3; D might be TRBD1 or TRBD2, each matching 5 bases. Germline V lookup: CDR1 MNHEY, CDR2 SMNVEV (reference sequence). V was shortened by 1 base and J by 1 base, with 21 bases between the two germline ends. This CDR3 region has 19 residues. In DNA, the CDR3 is TGTGCCAGCAGTTTATTGGCAACCAAGGGACGGATAGGCACAGATACGCAGTATTTT. Translating gives CASSLLATKGRIGTDTQYF.

The chain couples TRBV6-5 to TRBJ1-5, with D perhaps TRBD1 (5 bases). CDR1 is MNHEY, CDR2 SVGAGI, per germline. V was clipped by 6 bases and J by 2 bases, with 14 bases between them. The CDR3 totals 15 residues. For the CDR3, the DNA is TGTGCCAGCAGCCAAGGGGTAGTTGGCAATCAGCCCCAGCATTTT. Translating it yields CASSQGVVGNQPQHF.

The gene calls are TRBV11-3 and TRBJ2-3; 11 positions match TRBD2. This CDR3 spans 14 amino acids. The germline V gene has CDR1 SGHNT and CDR2 YENEEA. Trimming removed 5 bases from V and 5 bases from J; junction bases left unmatched: 3. This CDR3 reads CASSLAGGGDTQYF. CDR3 in DNA: TGTGCCAGCAGCCTAGCGGGAGGTGGAGATACGCAGTATTTT.